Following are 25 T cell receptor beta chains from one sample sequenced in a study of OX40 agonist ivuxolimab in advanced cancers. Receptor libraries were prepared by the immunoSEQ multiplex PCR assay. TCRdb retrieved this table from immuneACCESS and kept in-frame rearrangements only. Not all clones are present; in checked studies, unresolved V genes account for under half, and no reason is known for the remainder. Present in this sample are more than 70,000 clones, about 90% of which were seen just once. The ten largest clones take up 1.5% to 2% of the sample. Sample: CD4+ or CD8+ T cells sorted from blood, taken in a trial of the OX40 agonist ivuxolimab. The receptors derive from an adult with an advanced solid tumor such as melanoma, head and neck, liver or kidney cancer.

As DNA, the CDR3 is TGTGCCACCAGCAGAAAGAGACGGAGCAACCCCGTCACAGATACGCAGTATTTT. Protein: CATSRKRRSNPVTDTQYF. V and J are TRBV15 and TRBJ2-3; D call uncertain. The germline gives CDR1 LNHNV, CDR2 YYDKDF (reference sequence). V was pared by 2 bases and J by 2 bases, with 20 bases between. The CDR3 is made up of 18 amino acids. The full variable domain, its missing parts supplied by reference TRBV15 and TRBJ2-3, is DAMVIQNPRYQVTQFGKPVTLSCSQTLNHNVMYWYQQKSSQAPKLLFHYYDKDFNNEADTPDNFQSRRPNTSFCFLDIRSPGLGDTAMYLCATSRKRRSNPVTDTQYFGPGTRLTVL.

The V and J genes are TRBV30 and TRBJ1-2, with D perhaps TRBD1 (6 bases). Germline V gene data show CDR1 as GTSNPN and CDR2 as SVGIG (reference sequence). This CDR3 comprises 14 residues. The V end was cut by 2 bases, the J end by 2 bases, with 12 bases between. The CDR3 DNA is TGTGCCTGGAGTTCTGAGACAGGCAACTATGGCTACACCTTC. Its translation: CAWSSETGNYGYTF.

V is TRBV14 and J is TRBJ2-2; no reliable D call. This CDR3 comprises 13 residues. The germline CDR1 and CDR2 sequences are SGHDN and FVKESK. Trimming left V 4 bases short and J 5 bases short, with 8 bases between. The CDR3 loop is CASSPRGTGELFF. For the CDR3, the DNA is TGTGCCAGCAGCCCCCGAGGAACCGGGGAGCTGTTTTTT.

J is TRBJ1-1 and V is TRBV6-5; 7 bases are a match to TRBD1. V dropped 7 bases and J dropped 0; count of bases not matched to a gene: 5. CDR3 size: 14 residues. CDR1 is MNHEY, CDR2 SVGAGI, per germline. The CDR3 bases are TGTGCCAGCATTCCGACAGGGATGAACACTGAAGCTTTCTTT. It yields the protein CASIPTGMNTEAFF.

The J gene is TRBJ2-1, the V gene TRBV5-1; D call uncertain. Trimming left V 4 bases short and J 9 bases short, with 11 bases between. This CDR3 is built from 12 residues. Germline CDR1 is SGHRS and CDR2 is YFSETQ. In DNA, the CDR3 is TGCGCCAGCAGCCCCGGTTGGGGTGAGCAGTTCTTC. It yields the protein CASSPGWGEQFF.

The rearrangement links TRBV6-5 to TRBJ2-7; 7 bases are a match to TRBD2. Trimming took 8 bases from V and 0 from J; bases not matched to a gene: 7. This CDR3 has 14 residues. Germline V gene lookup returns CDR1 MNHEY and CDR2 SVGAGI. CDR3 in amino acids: CASSTSESSYEQYF. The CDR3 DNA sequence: TGTGCCAGCTCCACTAGCGAGAGCTCCTACGAGCAGTACTTC.

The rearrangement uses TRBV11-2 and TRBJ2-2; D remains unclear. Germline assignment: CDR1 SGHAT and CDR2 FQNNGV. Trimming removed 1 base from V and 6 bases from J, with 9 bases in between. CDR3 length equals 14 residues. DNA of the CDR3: TGTGCCAGCAGCTTAGGACTGCCCTCCGGGGAGCTGTTTTTT. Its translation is CASSLGLPSGELFF.

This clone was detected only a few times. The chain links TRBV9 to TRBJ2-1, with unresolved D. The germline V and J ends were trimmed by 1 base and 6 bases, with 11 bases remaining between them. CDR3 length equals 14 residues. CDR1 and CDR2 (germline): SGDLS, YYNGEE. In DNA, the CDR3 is TGTGCCAGCAGCGTAAACCCTATTATCAATGAGCAGTTCTTC. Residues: CASSVNPIINEQFF.

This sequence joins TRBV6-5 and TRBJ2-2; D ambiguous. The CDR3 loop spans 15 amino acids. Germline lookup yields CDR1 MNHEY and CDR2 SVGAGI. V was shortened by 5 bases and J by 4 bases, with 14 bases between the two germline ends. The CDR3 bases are TGTGCCAGCAGTAAAGATCAGCTCAGCACCGGGGAGCTGTTTTTT. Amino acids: CASSKDQLSTGELFF.

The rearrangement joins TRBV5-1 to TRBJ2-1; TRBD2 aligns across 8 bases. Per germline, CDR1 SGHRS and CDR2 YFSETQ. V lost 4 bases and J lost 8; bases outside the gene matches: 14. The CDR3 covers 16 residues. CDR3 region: CASSPLPGRAGDEQFF. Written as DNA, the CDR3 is TGCGCCAGCAGCCCCCTCCCCGGGAGGGCCGGCGATGAGCAGTTCTTC.

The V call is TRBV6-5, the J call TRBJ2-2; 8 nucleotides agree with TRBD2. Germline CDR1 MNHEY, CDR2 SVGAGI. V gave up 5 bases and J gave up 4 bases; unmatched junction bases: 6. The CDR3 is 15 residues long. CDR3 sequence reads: CASSLSGGGTGELFF. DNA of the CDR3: TGTGCCAGCAGTCTCAGCGGGGGTGGCACCGGGGAGCTGTTTTTT.

The chain's CDR3 is CASSVNRGQDGYTF. In DNA form, the CDR3 reads TGTGCCAGCAGTGTTAACAGGGGGCAGGATGGCTACACCTTC. This rearrangement joins TRBV2 to TRBJ1-2; TRBD1 matches at 9 bases. V gave up 4 bases and J gave up 6 bases; unmatched junction bases: 6. The CDR3 is made up of 14 amino acids. Per germline, CDR1 SNHLY and CDR2 FYNNEI.

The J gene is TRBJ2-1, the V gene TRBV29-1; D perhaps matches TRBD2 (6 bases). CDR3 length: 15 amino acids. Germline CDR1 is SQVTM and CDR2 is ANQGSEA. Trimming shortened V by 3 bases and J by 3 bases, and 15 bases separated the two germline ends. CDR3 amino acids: CSVEGDGRYYNEQFF. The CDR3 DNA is TGCAGCGTTGAGGGTGACGGGAGATACTACAATGAGCAGTTCTTC.

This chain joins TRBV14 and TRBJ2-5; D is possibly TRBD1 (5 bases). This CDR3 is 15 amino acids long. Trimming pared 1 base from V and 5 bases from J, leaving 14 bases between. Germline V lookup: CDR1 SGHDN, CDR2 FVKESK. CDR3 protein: CASSQALGRVETQYF. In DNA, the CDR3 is TGTGCCAGCAGCCAAGCTTTAGGCAGGGTCGAGACCCAGTACTTC.

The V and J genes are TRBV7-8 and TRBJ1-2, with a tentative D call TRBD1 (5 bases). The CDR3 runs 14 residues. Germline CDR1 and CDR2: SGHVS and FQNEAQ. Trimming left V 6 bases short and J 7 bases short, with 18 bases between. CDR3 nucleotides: TGTGCCAGCAGGTCGGGGGGTGGGTTCGGTGGCTACACCTTC. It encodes CASRSGGGFGGYTF. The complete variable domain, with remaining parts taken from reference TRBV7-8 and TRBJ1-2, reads GAGVSQSPRYKVAKRGQDVALRCDPISGHVSLFWYQQALGQGPEFLTYFQNEAQLDKSGLPSDRFFAERPEGSVSTLKIQRTQQEDSAVYLCASRSGGGFGGYTFGSGTRLTVV.

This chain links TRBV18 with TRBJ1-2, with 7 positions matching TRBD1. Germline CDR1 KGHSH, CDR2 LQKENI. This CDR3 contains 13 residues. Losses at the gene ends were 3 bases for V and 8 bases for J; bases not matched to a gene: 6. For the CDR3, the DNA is TGTGCCAGCTCACCTCGGGACAGTGGAGGCTACACCTTC. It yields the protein CASSPRDSGGYTF.

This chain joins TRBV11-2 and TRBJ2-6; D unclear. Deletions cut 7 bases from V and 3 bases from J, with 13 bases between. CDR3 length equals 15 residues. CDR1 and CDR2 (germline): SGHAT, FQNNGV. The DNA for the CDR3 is TGTGCCAGCATCGGCATTGCTGGTGGGGCCAACGTCCTGACTTTC. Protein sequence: CASIGIAGGANVLTF.

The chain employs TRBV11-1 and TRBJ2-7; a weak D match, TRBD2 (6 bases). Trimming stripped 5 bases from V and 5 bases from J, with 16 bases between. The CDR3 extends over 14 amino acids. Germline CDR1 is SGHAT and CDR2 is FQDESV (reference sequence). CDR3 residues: CASSETRHDDEQYF. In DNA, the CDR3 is TGTGCCAGCAGCGAGACTAGGCATGATGACGAGCAGTACTTC.

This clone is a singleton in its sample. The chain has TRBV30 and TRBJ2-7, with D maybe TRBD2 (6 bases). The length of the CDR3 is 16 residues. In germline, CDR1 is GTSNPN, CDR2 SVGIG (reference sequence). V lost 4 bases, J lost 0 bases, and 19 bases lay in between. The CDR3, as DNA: TGTGCCTGGATTGTCTCGGGAGCCCCGAGCTCCTACGAGCAGTACTTC. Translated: CAWIVSGAPSSYEQYF.

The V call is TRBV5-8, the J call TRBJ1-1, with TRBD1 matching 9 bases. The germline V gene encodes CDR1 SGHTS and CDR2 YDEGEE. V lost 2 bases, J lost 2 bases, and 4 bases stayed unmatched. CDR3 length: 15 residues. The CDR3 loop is CASSFPGQGNTEAFF. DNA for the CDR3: TGTGCCAGCAGCTTTCCGGGACAGGGAAACACTGAAGCTTTCTTT.

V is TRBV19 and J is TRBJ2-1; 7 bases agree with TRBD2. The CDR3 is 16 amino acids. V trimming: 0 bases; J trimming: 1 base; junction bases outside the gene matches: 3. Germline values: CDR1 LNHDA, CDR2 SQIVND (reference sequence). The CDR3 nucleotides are TGTGCCAGTAGTATAGACCCTAGCGGATCCTACAATGAGCAGTTCTTC. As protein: CASSIDPSGSYNEQFF.

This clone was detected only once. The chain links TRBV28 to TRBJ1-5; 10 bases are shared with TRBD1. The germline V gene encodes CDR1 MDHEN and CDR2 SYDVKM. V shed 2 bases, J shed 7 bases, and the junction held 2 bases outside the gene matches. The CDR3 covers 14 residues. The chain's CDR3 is CASSLETGGQPQHF. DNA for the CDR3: TGTGCCAGCAGTTTAGAGACAGGGGGCCAGCCCCAGCATTTT.

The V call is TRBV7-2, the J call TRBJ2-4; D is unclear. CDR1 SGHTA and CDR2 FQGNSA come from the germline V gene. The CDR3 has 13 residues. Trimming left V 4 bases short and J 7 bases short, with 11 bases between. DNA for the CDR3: TGTGCCAGCAGCTCCTCCGGTGGGAACATTCAGTACTTC. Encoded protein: CASSSSGGNIQYF. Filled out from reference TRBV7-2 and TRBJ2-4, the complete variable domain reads GAGVSQSPSNKVTEKGKDVELRCDPISGHTALYWYRQSLGQGLEFLIYFQGNSAPDKSGLPSDRFSAERTGGSVSTLTIQRTQQEDSAVYLCASSSSGGNIQYFGAGTRLSVL.

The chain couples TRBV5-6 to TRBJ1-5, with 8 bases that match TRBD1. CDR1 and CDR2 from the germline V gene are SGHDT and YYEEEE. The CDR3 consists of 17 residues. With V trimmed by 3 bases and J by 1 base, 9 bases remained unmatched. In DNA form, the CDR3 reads TGTGCCAGCAGCTCAGGACAGGGTGCGGGGAGCAATCAGCCCCAGCATTTT. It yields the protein CASSSGQGAGSNQPQHF.

The CDR3 sequence: CASSVAGGSEQYF. The CDR3 nucleotides are TGTGCCAGCAGCGTAGCTGGGGGGAGCGAGCAGTACTTC. This chain connects TRBV9 to TRBJ2-7, with D possibly TRBD2 on 6 matching bases. Per germline, CDR1 SGDLS and CDR2 YYNGEE. CDR3 length: 13 residues. V was shortened by 0 bases and J by 6 bases, with 10 bases between the two germline ends.